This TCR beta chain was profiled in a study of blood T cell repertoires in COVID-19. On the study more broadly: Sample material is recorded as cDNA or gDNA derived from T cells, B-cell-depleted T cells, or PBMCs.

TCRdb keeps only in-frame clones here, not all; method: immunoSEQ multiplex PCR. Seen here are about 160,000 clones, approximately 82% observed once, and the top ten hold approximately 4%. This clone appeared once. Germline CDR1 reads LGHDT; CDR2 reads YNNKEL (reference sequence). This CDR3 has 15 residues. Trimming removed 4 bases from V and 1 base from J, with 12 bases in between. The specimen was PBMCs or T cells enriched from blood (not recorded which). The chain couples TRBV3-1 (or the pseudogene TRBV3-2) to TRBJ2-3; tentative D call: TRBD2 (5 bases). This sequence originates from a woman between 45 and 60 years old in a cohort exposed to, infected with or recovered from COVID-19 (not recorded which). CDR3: CASSPQLERTDTQYF. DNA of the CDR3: TGTGCCAGCAGCCCCCAACTAGAACGCACAGATACGCAGTATTTT.